The T cell receptor beta chain described here comes from a study of T cells in Graves' hyperthyroidism and ophthalmopathy. Amplified regions were TCR beta CDR3 sequences from RNA transcripts. The TCR CDR3 was amplified in a first-round RT-PCR using the HTBI primer set. One entry per CDR3 protein, called by TCRdb with MiXCR from the multiplex PCR reads. The table has a few hundred thousand distinct CDR3 sequences, approximately 13% seen once. CDR1 LGHNT and CDR2 FRNRAP come from the germline V gene. The CDR3 is 15 amino acids. The count of this clonotype is one. A clone one base away is much larger, so this may be a read error.

The chain uses TRBV12-5 and TRBJ1-2; D is unresolved. The sequence came from a man aged 30-40 years with Graves' hyperthyroidism that later progressed to Graves' ophthalmopathy. The sample taken for sequencing was blood. CDR3 sequence: CAGGFHSGPDYGYTF. The CDR3 DNA sequence: TGTGCTGGTGGTTTTCACTCCGGGCCAGACTATGGCTACACCTTC.